This is a list of T cell receptor beta chains from one sample in a study of blood T cells in healthy people across ages. In TCRdb, the 5' RACE reads were re-called with MiXCR into one record per CDR3 protein. The sample shows about 320,000 distinct CDR3 sequences, roughly a quarter of them seen only once. Sequenced input: blood. The source of these receptors is a woman between 65 and 79 years old in good health. The CDR3 runs from the conserved cysteine through the conserved F or W. A D gene is named only where the DNA matches it firmly. Rows may omit the clone size; those that give it use once, few, many or a size class.

D,size,J,V,DNA,CDR3
-,many,TRBJ2-4,TRBV28,TGTGCCAGCAGTTTACAGGACAGACCCAAAAACATTCAGTACTTC,CASSLQDRPKNIQYF
-,few,TRBJ2-7,TRBV29-1,TGCAGCGTCCTGGGATACGAGCAGTACTTC,CSVLGYEQYF
-,few,TRBJ2-5,TRBV7-2,TGTGCCAGCAGCTTAAGGAACCGAGAGACCCAGTACTTC,CASSLRNRETQYF
-,few,TRBJ1-1,TRBV5-1,TGCGCCAGCCTAAACCAGCCGGGACACCAGAACACTGAAGCTTTCTTT,CASLNQPGHQNTEAFF
TRBD2,-,TRBJ2-5,TRBV20-1,TGCAGTGCGAGGACTAGCGGGGGGGGCGAGACCCAGTACTTC,CSARTSGGGETQYF
-,-,TRBJ2-5,TRBV20-1,TGCAGTGCTAGGAGGTTGGAGACCCAGTACTTC,CSARRLETQYF
TRBD1,-,TRBJ1-2,TRBV27,TGTGCCAGCAGTCCAATATCCCCGACAGGGGGTGGCTGCACCTTC,CASSPISPTGGGCTF
TRBD1,many,TRBJ2-7,TRBV27,TGTGCCAGCAGTTCCCTGGACAGGGTCTACGAGCAGTACTTC,CASSSLDRVYEQYF
-,-,TRBJ2-7,TRBV28,TGTGCCAGCAGTTTAAGGGGCAGGGTACCCTACGAGCAGTACTTC,CASSLRGRVPYEQYF
TRBD1,few,TRBJ2-1,TRBV29-1,TGCAGCGTTGTGGTTACAGGGGGCCTGGACAATGAGCAGTTCTTC,CSVVVTGGLDNEQFF
TRBD2,few,TRBJ2-1,TRBV7-6,TGTGCCAGCAGCCTAAGAGGAGTCAGCGGGAGGGCCTCGGATGAGCAGTTCTTC,CASSLRGVSGRASDEQFF
-,-,TRBJ2-5,TRBV5-1,TGCGCCAGCTCACTCGGGACAACGACCCAAGAGACCCAGTACTTC,CASSLGTTTQETQYF
TRBD2,-,TRBJ2-1,TRBV6-2/TRBV6-3,TGTGCCAGCACCCCGAGAGCTAGCGGGAGAACCTACAATGAGCAGTTCTTC,CASTPRASGRTYNEQFF
TRBD2,many,TRBJ2-2,TRBV9,TGTGCCAGCAGCTCACTTTCTAGCGGGAGGACCGGGGAGCTGTTTTTT,CASSSLSSGRTGELFF
-,few,TRBJ1-6,TRBV12-3/TRBV12-4,TGTGCCAGCAGTTCCGGGACGCTAAATTCACCCCTCCACTTT,CASSSGTLNSPLHF
-,-,TRBJ1-1,TRBV29-1,TGCAGCGTTGAAGATACGGGATCGGGAACTGAAGCTTTCTTT,CSVEDTGSGTEAFF
TRBD1,many,TRBJ2-7,TRBV7-2,TGTGCCAGCAGCTTTTGGACAGGGCCGTACGAGCAGTACTTC,CASSFWTGPYEQYF
TRBD2,few,TRBJ2-1,TRBV28,TGTGCCGCGCAAGGAGCGGGAGGGATCGGGAATGAGCAGTTCTTC,CAAQGAGGIGNEQFF
-,many,TRBJ2-5,TRBV14,TGTGCCAGCAGCCAAGTAAGAGAGACCCAGTACTTC,CASSQVRETQYF
TRBD1,few,TRBJ1-2,TRBV18,TGTGCCAGCTCACAAAGGACAGGGGGCGAGACTGGCTACACCTTC,CASSQRTGGETGYTF
TRBD1,-,TRBJ2-2,TRBV7-2,TGTGCCAGCAGCTTGGACAGGGATTCGGGGGAGCTGTTTTTT,CASSLDRDSGELFF
-,-,TRBJ2-1,TRBV18,TGTGCCAGCTCACCGTTACAGGGCAATGAGCAGTTCTTC,CASSPLQGNEQFF
TRBD2,many,TRBJ2-5,TRBV6-5,TGTGCCAGCAGTCGTATCCGGGCGGGGGTACAAGAGACCCAGTACTTC,CASSRIRAGVQETQYF
TRBD2,-,TRBJ2-5,TRBV6-2/TRBV6-3,TGTGCCAGCAGTTACTCCGGACTAGCGGTTATGAGAGAGACCCAGTACTTC,CASSYSGLAVMRETQYF
TRBD2,many,TRBJ2-4,TRBV20-1,TGCAGTGCCACCCAAGCGGGAGGCTCCAAAAACATTCAGTACTTC,CSATQAGGSKNIQYF
-,once,TRBJ2-3,TRBV21-1,TGTGCCAGCAGCAGCCCACCGGGTCCACGAACAGATACGCAGTATTTT,CASSSPPGPRTDTQYF
TRBD1,-,TRBJ2-7,TRBV20-1,TGCAGTGCTAGAGATCTAGCGGGACAGGGGGCCCACGAGCAGTACTTC,CSARDLAGQGAHEQYF